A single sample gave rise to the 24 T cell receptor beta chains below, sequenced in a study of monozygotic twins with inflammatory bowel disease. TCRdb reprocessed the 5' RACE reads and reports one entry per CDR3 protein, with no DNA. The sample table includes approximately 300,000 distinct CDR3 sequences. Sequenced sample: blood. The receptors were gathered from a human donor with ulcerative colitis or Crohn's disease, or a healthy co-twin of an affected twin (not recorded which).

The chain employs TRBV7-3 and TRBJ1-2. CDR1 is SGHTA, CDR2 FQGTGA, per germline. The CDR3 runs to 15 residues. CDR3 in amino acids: CASSLRPASGYGYTF.

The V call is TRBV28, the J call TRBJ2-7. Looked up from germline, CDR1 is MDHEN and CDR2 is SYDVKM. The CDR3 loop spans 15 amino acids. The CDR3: CASSFRTGGSYEQYF.

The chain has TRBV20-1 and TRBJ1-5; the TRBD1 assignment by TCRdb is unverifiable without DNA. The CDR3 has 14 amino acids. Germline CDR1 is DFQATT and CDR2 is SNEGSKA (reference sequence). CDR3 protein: CSATRGQIDQPQHF.

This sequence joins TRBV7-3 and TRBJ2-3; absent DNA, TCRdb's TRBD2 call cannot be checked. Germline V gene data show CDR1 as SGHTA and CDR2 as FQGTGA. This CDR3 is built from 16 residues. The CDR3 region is CASSLRPSQGTDTQYF.

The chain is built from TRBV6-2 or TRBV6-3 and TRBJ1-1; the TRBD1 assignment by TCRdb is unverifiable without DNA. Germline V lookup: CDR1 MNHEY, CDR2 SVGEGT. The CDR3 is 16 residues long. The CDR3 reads CASTPRPGQGGTEAFF.

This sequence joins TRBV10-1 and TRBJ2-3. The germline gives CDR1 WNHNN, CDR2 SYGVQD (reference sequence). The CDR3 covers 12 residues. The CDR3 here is CASSEVTDTQYF.

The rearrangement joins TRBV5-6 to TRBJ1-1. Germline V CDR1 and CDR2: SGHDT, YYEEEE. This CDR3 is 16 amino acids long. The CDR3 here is CASSFVWLEGVSEAFF.

CDR3 sequence: CASSRRDRVYEQYF. V and J are TRBV6-1 and TRBJ2-7; lacking DNA, the TRBD1 call made by TCRdb goes unchecked. CDR1 is MNHNS and CDR2 is SASEGT in the germline V gene. The CDR3 extends over 14 amino acids.

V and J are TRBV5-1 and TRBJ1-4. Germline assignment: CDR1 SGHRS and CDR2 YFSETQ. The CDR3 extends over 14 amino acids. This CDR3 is CASSLGEVNEKLFF.

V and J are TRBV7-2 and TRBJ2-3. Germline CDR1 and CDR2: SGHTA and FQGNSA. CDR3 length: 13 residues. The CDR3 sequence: CASSTELTGTQYF.

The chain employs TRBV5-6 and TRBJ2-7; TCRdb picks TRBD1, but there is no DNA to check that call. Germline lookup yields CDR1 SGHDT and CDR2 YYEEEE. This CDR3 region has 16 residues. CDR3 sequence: CASSLKDSLRAYEQYF.

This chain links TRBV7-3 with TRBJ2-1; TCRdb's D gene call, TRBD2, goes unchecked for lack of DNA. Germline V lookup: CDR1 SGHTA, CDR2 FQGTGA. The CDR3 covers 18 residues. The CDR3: CASSPVTLAGGSYNEQFF.

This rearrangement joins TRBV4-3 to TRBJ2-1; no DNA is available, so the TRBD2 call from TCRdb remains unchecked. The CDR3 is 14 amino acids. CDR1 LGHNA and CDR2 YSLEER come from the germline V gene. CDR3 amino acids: CASSHGLALNEQFF.

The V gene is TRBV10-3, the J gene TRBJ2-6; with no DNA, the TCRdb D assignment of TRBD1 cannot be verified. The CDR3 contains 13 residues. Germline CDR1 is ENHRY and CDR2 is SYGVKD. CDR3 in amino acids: CATGQSGANVLTF.

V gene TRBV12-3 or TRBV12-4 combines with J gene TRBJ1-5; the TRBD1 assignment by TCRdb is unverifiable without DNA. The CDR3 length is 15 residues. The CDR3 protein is CASSLAEGGIQPQHF.

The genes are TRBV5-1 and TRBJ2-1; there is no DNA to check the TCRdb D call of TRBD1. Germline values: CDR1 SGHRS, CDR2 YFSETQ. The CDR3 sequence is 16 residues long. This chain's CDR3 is CASSLVSGLSYNEQFF.

CDR3 residues: CAISAGGGRDTQYF. The chain couples TRBV10-3 to TRBJ2-3; TCRdb's D gene call, TRBD2, goes unchecked for lack of DNA. The germline V gene encodes CDR1 ENHRY and CDR2 SYGVKD. The length of the CDR3 is 14 residues.

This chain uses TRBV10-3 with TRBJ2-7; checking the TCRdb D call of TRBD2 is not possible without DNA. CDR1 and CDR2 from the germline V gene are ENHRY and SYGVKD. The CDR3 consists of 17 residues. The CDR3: CAISESGGSGKVDEQYF.

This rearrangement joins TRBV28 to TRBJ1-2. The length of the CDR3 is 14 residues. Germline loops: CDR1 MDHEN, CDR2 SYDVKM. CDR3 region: CASSLNIINYGYTF.

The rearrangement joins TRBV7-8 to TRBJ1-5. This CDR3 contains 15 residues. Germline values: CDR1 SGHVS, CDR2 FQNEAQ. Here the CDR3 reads CASSLGVAGAQPQHF.

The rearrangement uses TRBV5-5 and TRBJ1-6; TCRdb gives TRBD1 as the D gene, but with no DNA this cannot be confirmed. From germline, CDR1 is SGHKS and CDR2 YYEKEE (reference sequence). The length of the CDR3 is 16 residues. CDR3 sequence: CASSQGTGGFWSPLHF.

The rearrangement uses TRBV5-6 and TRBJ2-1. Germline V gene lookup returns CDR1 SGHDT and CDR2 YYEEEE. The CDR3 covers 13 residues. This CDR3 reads CASSLGYPNEQFF.

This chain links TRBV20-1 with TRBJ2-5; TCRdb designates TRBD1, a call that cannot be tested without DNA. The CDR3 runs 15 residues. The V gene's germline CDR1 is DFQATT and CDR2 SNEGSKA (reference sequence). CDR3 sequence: CSASGGMFGSETQYF.

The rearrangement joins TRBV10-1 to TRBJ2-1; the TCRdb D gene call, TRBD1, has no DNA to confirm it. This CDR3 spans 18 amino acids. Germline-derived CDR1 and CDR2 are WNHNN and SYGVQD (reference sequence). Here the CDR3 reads CASSDRGKGTRSYNEQFF.